The clone carrying this TCR beta chain was counted a single time. Its specificity is not known. The data stem from a study of regulatory T cells in long-lasting Graves disease. Arm-PCR of CDR3 regions and iRepertoire HTBI primers were the basis on which TCR beta libraries were built. TCRdb reprocessed the multiplex PCR reads with MiXCR, giving one entry per CDR3 protein. The sample contains approximately 350,000 distinct CDR3 sequences, 16% of which appear only once. After removal of 1 base from V and 6 bases from J, the junction contained 5 bases not matched to a gene. Germline values: CDR1 SEHNR, CDR2 FQNEAQ (reference sequence). The CDR3 spans 16 residues. Whole-study results and caveats: Lower TCR diversity characterized persistent Graves' patients relative to newly diagnosed patients.

Time point given: newly diagnosed GD, antithyroid drugs for less than 3 months. Extracted RNA from PBMCs served as the source of the TCR library. Diagnosing Graves' disease relied on the American Thyroid Association guidelines. The same data also went into a second study, on T cells in Graves' hyperthyroidism and ophthalmopathy. Per that paper: Stable hyperthyroidism was separated from ophthalmopathy by a model based on 13 V-J features.

Specimen: peripheral blood mononuclear cells (PBMCs), collected at new diagnosis, from a patient treated with antithyroid drugs. The gene calls are TRBV7-9 and TRBJ2-3; 12 bases are shared with TRBD2. The clonotype comes from a man aged 35-49 years with Graves disease. The CDR3 bases are TGTGCCAGCAGCTTAGAACTAGCGGGGGGAGCGGATACGCAGTATTTT. It translates to CASSLELAGGADTQYF.